A selection of T cell receptor beta chains follows, all from one sample in a study of tumor-infiltrating lymphocytes in primary liver carcinoma. One entry per CDR3 protein results from TCRdb running MiXCR on the multiplex PCR reads. Of about 37,000 distinct CDR3 sequences in the sample, about 75% were seen once. Sequencing input: tumor-adjacent normal liver tissue. The receptor set was obtained from a man aged 35-49 years with primary liver carcinoma and hepatitis B virus infection. The CDR3 runs from the conserved cysteine through the conserved F or W. Each record gives: D gene, clone size, J gene, V gene, CDR3 protein, CDR3 DNA. The D gene is left open where the match is weak. Clone size is not always given. Where it is, it says once, few, many or a class for expanded clones.

d_gene: TRBD2
abundance: NA
j_gene: TRBJ2-1
v_gene: TRBV7-8
CDR3aa: CASSLILGRLMYNEQFF
CDR3nt: TGTGCCAGTAGCTTAATTCTCGGGAGGCTAATGTACAATGAGCAGTTCTTC

d_gene: NA
abundance: NA
j_gene: TRBJ1-5
v_gene: TRBV10-2
CDR3aa: CVRGLSGPQHF
CDR3nt: TGCGTCAGAGGGTTGTCTGGGCCCCAGCATTTT

d_gene: NA
abundance: once
j_gene: TRBJ2-7
v_gene: TRBV28
CDR3aa: CVSSSAATSHEQYF
CDR3nt: TGTGTCAGCAGTTCGGCGGCGACCTCCCACGAGCAGTACTTC

d_gene: TRBD1
abundance: NA
j_gene: TRBJ2-5
v_gene: TRBV12-3/TRBV12-4
CDR3aa: CANVQGQSQETLYF
CDR3nt: TGTGCCAACGTTCAGGGACAGTCCCAAGAGACCCTGTACTTC

d_gene: NA
abundance: NA
j_gene: TRBJ2-3
v_gene: TRBV14
CDR3aa: CASSRGYRDRQYF
CDR3nt: TGTGCTAGCAGCCGAGGATACAGAGATAGGCAGTATTTT

d_gene: NA
abundance: NA
j_gene: TRBJ2-2
v_gene: TRBV11-1
CDR3aa: CASSLWSGQNTGGLFF
CDR3nt: TGTGCCAGCAGCTTATGGTCGGGACAGAACACCGGGGGGCTATTTTTT

d_gene: NA
abundance: NA
j_gene: TRBJ2-5
v_gene: TRBV6-2/TRBV6-3
CDR3aa: CASSPSDEIPYF
CDR3nt: TGTGCCAGCAGCCCCTCGGATGAGATCCCGTACTTC

d_gene: NA
abundance: NA
j_gene: TRBJ1-2
v_gene: TRBV6-5
CDR3aa: CVSSYSPGNGYTF
CDR3nt: TGTGTCAGCAGTTACTCTCCAGGGAACGGCTACACATTC

d_gene: NA
abundance: few
j_gene: TRBJ2-7
v_gene: TRBV6-2/TRBV6-3
CDR3aa: CALSAGYEQYF
CDR3nt: TGTGCCCTCAGCGCCGGTTACGAGCAGTACTTC

d_gene: NA
abundance: NA
j_gene: TRBJ1-5
v_gene: TRBV11-3
CDR3aa: CATSLDLWVAQPQHF
CDR3nt: TGTGCCACCAGCCTAGATCTGTGGGTGGCTCAGCCCCAGCATTTT

d_gene: NA
abundance: NA
j_gene: TRBJ2-7
v_gene: TRBV4-2
CDR3aa: CARSQEHGSGHEQYF
CDR3nt: TGTGCCAGGAGCCAAGAGCACGGGAGTGGCCACGAGCAGTACTTC

d_gene: NA
abundance: NA
j_gene: TRBJ2-6
v_gene: TRBV6-6
CDR3aa: CASGRQERGANALTF
CDR3nt: TGTGCCAGCGGTCGACAGGAGCGCGGGGCCAACGCCCTGACTTTC

d_gene: NA
abundance: NA
j_gene: TRBJ2-1
v_gene: TRBV10-2
CDR3aa: CASSISRLYNEHFF
CDR3nt: TGCGCCAGCAGTATCTCACGGCTCTACAATGAGCACTTCTTC

d_gene: TRBD2
abundance: many
j_gene: TRBJ2-7
v_gene: TRBV7-9
CDR3aa: CASSWGEGKPQGEQYF
CDR3nt: TGTGCCAGCAGCTGGGGGGAGGGGAAACCCCAAGGCGAGCAGTACTTC

d_gene: NA
abundance: NA
j_gene: TRBJ2-3
v_gene: TRBV28
CDR3aa: CASSQTEDSTDTQYF
CDR3nt: TGTGCCAGCAGTCAGACAGAGGATAGCACAGATACGCAGTATTTT

d_gene: NA
abundance: NA
j_gene: TRBJ2-1
v_gene: TRBV12-5
CDR3aa: CACVSESNEQLF
CDR3nt: TGTGCTTGTGTTAGCGAGAGCAATGAGCAGTTATTC

d_gene: NA
abundance: NA
j_gene: TRBJ2-3
v_gene: TRBV7-9
CDR3aa: CTSRPGAGPNMQYF
CDR3nt: TGTACCAGCAGACCCGGGGCAGGTCCGAATATGCAGTATTTT

d_gene: NA
abundance: few
j_gene: TRBJ1-2
v_gene: TRBV11-2
CDR3aa: CASNSAVGSGYTF
CDR3nt: TGTGCCAGCAACTCCGCCGTGGGCTCCGGCTACACTTTC

d_gene: TRBD2
abundance: NA
j_gene: TRBJ2-1
v_gene: TRBV6-2/TRBV6-3
CDR3aa: CANLLAGYYEQFF
CDR3nt: TGTGCCAACCTACTAGCGGGTTACTATGAGCAGTTCTTC

d_gene: NA
abundance: medium-sized
j_gene: TRBJ2-3
v_gene: TRBV6-5
CDR3aa: CASSLQSTDTQYF
CDR3nt: TGTGCCAGCAGTCTCCAGAGCACAGATACGCAGTATTTT

d_gene: NA
abundance: NA
j_gene: TRBJ2-7
v_gene: TRBV12-3/TRBV12-4
CDR3aa: CANSFGRYEQYF
CDR3nt: TGTGCCAACAGTTTCGGACGGTACGAGCAGTATTTC

d_gene: NA
abundance: medium-sized
j_gene: TRBJ2-1
v_gene: TRBV6-2/TRBV6-3
CDR3aa: CASRAGLTGEGYNEQFF
CDR3nt: TGTGCCAGCAGGGCAGGTCTCACGGGAGAAGGGTACAATGAGCAGTTCTTC

d_gene: TRBD1
abundance: many
j_gene: TRBJ2-5
v_gene: TRBV5-1
CDR3aa: CASSHDRVGQETQYF
CDR3nt: TGCGCCAGCAGCCACGACAGGGTTGGCCAAGAGACCCAGTACTTC

d_gene: NA
abundance: NA
j_gene: TRBJ2-3
v_gene: TRBV10-3
CDR3aa: CAISAGSETSTDTQYF
CDR3nt: TGCGCCATCAGTGCCGGGTCAGAAACTAGCACAGACACGCAGTATTTT

d_gene: TRBD2
abundance: NA
j_gene: TRBJ2-1
v_gene: TRBV6-4
CDR3aa: CTSSDSAGGNEQLF
CDR3nt: TGTACCAGCAGTGATTCAGCGGGAGGGAATGAGCAGCTCTTC

d_gene: NA
abundance: NA
j_gene: TRBJ2-1
v_gene: TRBV7-9
CDR3aa: CISSLLLIFNEQFF
CDR3nt: TGTATCAGCAGCTTACTTCTGATTTTTAATGAGCAGTTCTTC

d_gene: NA
abundance: NA
j_gene: TRBJ2-7
v_gene: TRBV29-1
CDR3aa: CSVTTSGTDAPYEQYF
CDR3nt: TGCAGCGTCACGACATCTGGGACCGACGCTCCCTACGAGCAGTACTTC

d_gene: NA
abundance: NA
j_gene: TRBJ2-7
v_gene: TRBV29-1
CDR3aa: CSAMKSGTGSPYKQYF
CDR3nt: TGCAGCGCCATGAAATCTGGGACCGGCTCTCCCTACAAGCAGTACTTC

d_gene: NA
abundance: NA
j_gene: TRBJ2-1
v_gene: TRBV29-1
CDR3aa: CGVVSLVGLGNEQVF
CDR3nt: NA

d_gene: NA
abundance: NA
j_gene: TRBJ2-1
v_gene: TRBV6-1
CDR3aa: CASSEEVGGYDEQLF
CDR3nt: TGTGCCAGCAGTGAAGAAGTGGGAGGATACGATGAGCAGCTCTTC

d_gene: NA
abundance: NA
j_gene: TRBJ2-5
v_gene: TRBV29-1
CDR3aa: CGVEPGETQYF
CDR3nt: TGCGGCGTTGAGCCGGGTGAGACCCAGTACTTC

d_gene: NA
abundance: NA
j_gene: TRBJ2-1
v_gene: TRBV11-2
CDR3aa: CAISRPRGERNERFF
CDR3nt: TGTGCTATCAGTAGGCCTAGGGGAGAGAGGAATGAGCGGTTCTTC

d_gene: TRBD1
abundance: many
j_gene: TRBJ2-5
v_gene: TRBV7-9
CDR3aa: CASTINRQGETQYF
CDR3nt: TGTGCCAGCACCATAAATAGACAGGGGGAGACCCAGTACTTC

d_gene: NA
abundance: once
j_gene: TRBJ2-7
v_gene: TRBV11-2
CDR3aa: CSSSYNRKSYERYF
CDR3nt: TGTTCCAGCAGCTATAACAGGAAGTCCTACGAGCGGTACTTC

d_gene: NA
abundance: many
j_gene: TRBJ1-1
v_gene: TRBV5-1
CDR3aa: CASSLAGGYTEAFF
CDR3nt: TGCGCCAGCAGCTTGGCCGGGGGGTACACTGAAGCTTTCTTT

d_gene: NA
abundance: NA
j_gene: TRBJ2-7
v_gene: TRBV6-5
CDR3aa: CASSYGAEGTNVQYF
CDR3nt: TGTGCCAGCAGTTACGGGGCGGAAGGGACCAATGTGCAGTACTTC

d_gene: TRBD2
abundance: NA
j_gene: TRBJ2-1
v_gene: TRBV5-1
CDR3aa: CAGIAGLAGNNEQFF
CDR3nt: TGCGCCGGCATCGCGGGACTAGCGGGGAACAATGAGCAGTTCTTC